A single T cell receptor (beta chain) is shown here with its context. The antigen remains unidentified. The data originate from a study of T cell repertoires in cytomegalovirus infection. TCRdb redid the calling of the reads with MiXCR, one entry per CDR3 protein. The sample carries 450,000 to 600,000 distinct CDR3 sequences, 40% to 50% recorded once. V dropped 6 bases and J dropped 8 bases, with 19 bases sitting between them. The CDR3 is 13 amino acids. Germline CDR1 is DFQATT and CDR2 is SNEGSKA (reference sequence). Source: cultured PBMCs, taken from culture after CMV antigen stimulation. The rearrangement links TRBV20-1 to TRBJ1-2; the D is unclear. This clonotype originated in a human donor in good health (CMV status not recorded). Some clones in this sample may be carry-over from other donors' samples. CDR3 residues: CSARPRQARGYTF. As DNA, the CDR3 is TGCAGTGCCCGTCCACGGCAGGCACGCGGCTACACCTTC.